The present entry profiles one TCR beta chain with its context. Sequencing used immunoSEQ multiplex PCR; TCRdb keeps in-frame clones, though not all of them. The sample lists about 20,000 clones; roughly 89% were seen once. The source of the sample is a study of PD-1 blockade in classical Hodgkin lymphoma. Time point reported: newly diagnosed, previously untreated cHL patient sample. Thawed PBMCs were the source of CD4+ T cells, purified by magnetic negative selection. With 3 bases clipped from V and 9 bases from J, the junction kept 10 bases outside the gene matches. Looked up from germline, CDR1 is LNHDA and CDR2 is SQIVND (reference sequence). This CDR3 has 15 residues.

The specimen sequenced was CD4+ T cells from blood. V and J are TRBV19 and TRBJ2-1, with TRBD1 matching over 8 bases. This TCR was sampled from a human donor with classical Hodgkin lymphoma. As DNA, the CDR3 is TGTGCCAGTAGTATGGCCAGGGGGCCTTACGGTGAGCAGTTCTTC. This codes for CASSMARGPYGEQFF.